These 13 T cell receptor beta chains came from one sample sequenced in a study of shared clonotypes between healthy human individuals. The method was immunoSEQ multiplex PCR; TCRdb's version includes in-frame clones alone and lacks a portion of them. The repertoire has 1.6 million or so clones, around 97% of them found once; the top ten carry over 1%. Sequenced input: naive CD4+ T cells sorted from blood. Regarding subset: CD45RA+ positively selected. The receptors here all came from a man aged 30 to 39 in good health.

This clone appeared once. The chain uses TRBV5-1 and TRBJ2-7; D gene ambiguous. V shed 2 bases and J shed 7 bases, with 16 bases lying between them. CDR1 and CDR2 from the germline V gene are SGHRS and YFSETQ. The CDR3 is made up of 14 amino acids. The CDR3 loop is CASSFTNVLGEQYF. The CDR3, as DNA: TGCGCCAGCAGCTTCACCAATGTCCTTGGGGAGCAGTACTTC.

CDR3 in DNA: TGTGCTAGTGGTTTGGTAACGGGGCAGTTATACAATGAGCAGTTCTTC. It is translated as CASGLVTGQLYNEQFF. V is TRBV12-5 and J is TRBJ2-1; D is possibly TRBD1 or TRBD2 (5 bases each). CDR3 length equals 16 residues. Germline V gene sequence: CDR1 LGHNT, CDR2 FRNRAP. V was cut by 0 bases and J by 4 bases, with 13 bases left in between.

This clone was detected a few times. The same CDR3 also results from other DNA sequences found in this sample. The chain has TRBV7-9 and TRBJ1-2, with 7 positions matching TRBD1. The V gene end was trimmed by 5 bases and the J gene end by 2 bases; junction bases not matched to a gene: 2. The CDR3 totals 13 residues. CDR1 and CDR2 (germline): SEHNR, FQNEAQ (reference sequence). CDR3 sequence: CASSPGQNYGYTF. The CDR3 nucleotides read TGTGCCAGCAGCCCGGGACAGAACTATGGCTACACCTTC.

The gene calls are TRBV7-6 and TRBJ2-1; D is perhaps TRBD2 (5 bases). Per germline, CDR1 SGHVS and CDR2 FNYEAQ. The CDR3 sequence is 15 residues long. V lost 0 bases, J lost 7 bases, and 13 bases lay in between. CDR3: CASSLAERWRNEQFF. In nucleotides, the CDR3 is TGTGCCAGCAGCTTAGCGGAGCGGTGGAGGAATGAGCAGTTCTTC.

V is TRBV10-3 and J is TRBJ2-7, with D uncertain. The CDR3 is 11 residues long. V was pared by 3 bases and J by 9 bases, with 9 bases between. Germline CDR1 and CDR2: ENHRY and SYGVKD. The CDR3 DNA reads TGTGCCATCAGTGACGCTCCCACGCAGTACTTC. Translated, it gives CAISDAPTQYF.

This sequence joins TRBV29-1 and TRBJ1-5, with TRBD1 matching 8 bases. CDR3 size: 22 residues. Germline CDR1 SQVTM, CDR2 ANQGSEA. Trimming at V came to 3 bases and at J to 3 bases, leaving 28 bases not matched to a gene. The CDR3 nucleotides read TGCAGCGTTGACCCATGCCCATTGCGTTTCCAGGGACAGGAAGGTGACAATCAGCCCCAGCATTTT. Amino acid sequence: CSVDPCPLRFQGQEGDNQPQHF.

Here the CDR3 DNA reads TGTGCCAGCTCACCAACTGGACTAGCGGGAGCCGAGCAGTACTTC. As protein: CASSPTGLAGAEQYF. V gene TRBV18 combines with J gene TRBJ2-7; 13 bases align to TRBD2. The V segment lost 2 bases and the J segment 6 bases; nucleotides outside the gene matches: 4. CDR1 is KGHSH and CDR2 is LQKENI in the germline V gene. The CDR3 contains 15 residues. Full variable domain (rest looked up from reference TRBV18 and TRBJ2-7): NAGVMQNPRHLVRRRGQEARLRCSPMKGHSHVYWYRQLPEEGLKFMVYLQKENIIDESGMPKERFSAEFPKEGPSILRIQQVVRGDSAAYFCASSPTGLAGAEQYFGPGTRLTVT.

V and J are TRBV30 and TRBJ1-1, with a tentative D call TRBD1 (6 bases). Between the trimmed V and J ends, which lost 5 bases and 0 bases, there was a span of 16 bases. CDR3 size: 15 residues. CDR1 GTSNPN and CDR2 SVGIG come from the germline V gene (reference sequence). The CDR3 sequence is CAWCPGGHLNTEAFF. In DNA, the CDR3 is TGTGCCTGGTGTCCGGGGGGGCATTTGAACACTGAAGCTTTCTTT.

The rearrangement links TRBV15 to TRBJ1-5, with D perhaps TRBD1 (5 bases). Germline CDR1 is LNHNV and CDR2 is YYDKDF (reference sequence). The CDR3 length is 14 residues. Trimming took off 1 base at V and 7 bases at J, with 11 bases between the two ends. The CDR3 spells CATSRVPGGQPQHF. The CDR3 bases are TGTGCCACCAGCAGAGTCCCGGGGGGACAGCCCCAGCATTTT.

The chain employs TRBV18 and TRBJ2-3; D uncertain. Germline values: CDR1 KGHSH, CDR2 LQKENI. V gave up 3 bases and J gave up 6 bases, with 16 bases separating them. The CDR3 spans 15 residues. The CDR3 reads CASSPPSVPGDTQYF. The CDR3 bases are TGTGCCAGCTCACCCCCCTCAGTCCCCGGTGATACGCAGTATTTT. Supplemented by reference TRBV18 and TRBJ2-3, the full variable domain reads NAGVMQNPRHLVRRRGQEARLRCSPMKGHSHVYWYRQLPEEGLKFMVYLQKENIIDESGMPKERFSAEFPKEGPSILRIQQVVRGDSAAYFCASSPPSVPGDTQYFGPGTRLTVL.

Points on this clone: This sample includes further DNA sequences coding for the same CDR3. The rearrangement joins TRBV9 to TRBJ2-3, with unresolved D. Germline lookup yields CDR1 SGDLS and CDR2 YYNGEE. Trimming removed 0 bases at V and 6 bases at J, with 8 bases between. This CDR3 comprises 13 residues. CDR3 loop: CASSVEREDTQYF. The CDR3 region has the DNA TGTGCCAGCAGCGTAGAGAGAGAGGATACGCAGTATTTT.

The CDR3 reads CASSFELPEELFF. The CDR3 DNA reads TGTGCCAGCAGTTTTGAACTACCTGAGGAGCTGTTTTTT. This rearrangement joins TRBV28 to TRBJ2-2; D ambiguous. The CDR3 has 13 residues. Germline CDR1 and CDR2: MDHEN and SYDVKM. V lost 3 bases, J lost 10 bases, and 12 bases lay in between.

J is TRBJ2-1 and V is TRBV6-4; 13 nucleotides line up with TRBD2. Germline CDR1 is MRHNA and CDR2 is SNTAGT. The trim removed 0 bases at V and 7 bases at J, leaving 3 bases unmatched. This CDR3 has 16 residues. The CDR3 DNA sequence: TGTGCCAGCAGTGACTCGAGGACTAGCGGGAGAAATGAGCAGTTCTTC. This codes for CASSDSRTSGRNEQFF.